This is a list of T cell receptor beta chains from one sample in a study of shared clonotypes between healthy human individuals. Only in-frame clones appear in the TCRdb table, and some are missing; sequencing was by immunoSEQ multiplex PCR. Among more than 400,000 clones, almost 80% were seen once, and the ten largest hold about 11%. Source material: PBMCs. The source of these receptors is a woman aged 40-49 years in good health. Some clones in this sample may be carry-over from other donors' samples. The CDR3 runs from the conserved cysteine through the conserved F or W. The D gene is left open where the match is weak. The size field is filled for only some rows; it gives once, few, many or a size class.

-	TRBV12-5	TRBJ2-2	TRBD2	TGTGCTAGTGGTTGGGGGAATCTGGGACTAGCGGAAACCACCGGGGAGCTGTTTTTT	CASGWGNLGLAETTGELFF
-	TRBV18	TRBJ2-7	TRBD2	TGTGCCAGCTCACCCTTAGCGGGGAGTGCCTACGAGCAGTACTTC	CASSPLAGSAYEQYF
-	TRBV25-1	TRBJ2-7	TRBD2	TGTGCCAGCAGGGGGGGGGTCTACGAGCAGTACTTC	CASRGGVYEQYF
-	TRBV14	TRBJ2-3	-	TGTGCCAGCAGCCAAGATATCGGCTCAGATACGCAGTATTTT	CASSQDIGSDTQYF
-	TRBV5-1	TRBJ2-7	-	TGCGCCAGCGGGGCTGGATACGAGCAGTACTTC	CASGAGYEQYF
few	TRBV28	TRBJ2-1	-	TGTGCCAGCAGTCGCCAGCGGGAGCAGTTCTTC	CASSRQREQFF
-	TRBV19	TRBJ1-1	-	TGTGCCAGTAGGGGCAGGGACCACTTAACTGAAGCTTTCTTT	CASRGRDHLTEAFF
-	TRBV5-4	TRBJ2-2	-	TGTGCCAGCAGCCTCGGACAGAATGCCGGGGAGCTGTTTTTT	CASSLGQNAGELFF
-	TRBV7-9	TRBJ2-7	-	TGTGCCAGCAGCTCCACGGGGACCGATTCCTACGAGCAGTACTTC	CASSSTGTDSYEQYF
-	TRBV20-1	TRBJ1-1	-	TGCAGTGCTGGGGACATGAAAGCTTTCTTT	CSAGDMKAFF
few	TRBV6-1	TRBJ1-2	-	TGTGCCAGCAGTGAACAGCAAGGGGGAGCTTATGGCTACACCTTC	CASSEQQGGAYGYTF
few	TRBV19	TRBJ2-7	-	TGTGCCAGTACCCTAAGTTGGCGGGGTTCCTACGAGCAGTACTTC	CASTLSWRGSYEQYF
-	TRBV7-7	TRBJ2-1	-	TGTGCTAGCAGCTCCAACATGGGGGGATCCTACAATGAGCAGTTCTTC	CASSSNMGGSYNEQFF
-	TRBV4-3	TRBJ2-2	TRBD2	TGCGCCAGCAGCGTAGCCGGGACTAGAGGCACCGGGGAGCTGTTTTTT	CASSVAGTRGTGELFF
-	TRBV27	TRBJ2-7	TRBD2	TGTGCCAGCAGTATGACTAGCGGGTTGGCCTACGAGCAGTACTTC	CASSMTSGLAYEQYF
-	TRBV2	TRBJ2-5	-	TGTGCCAGCAGTGAAGTTGGGGGTGGGACCCAGTACTTC	CASSEVGGGTQYF
-	TRBV27	TRBJ2-7	-	TGTGCCAGCCCGATCAGATTCGGTTTCTACGAGCAGTACTTC	CASPIRFGFYEQYF
-	TRBV5-4	TRBJ2-7	TRBD1	TGTGCCAGCAGCTTGGGGACAGGGACCTACGAGCAGTACTTC	CASSLGTGTYEQYF
once	TRBV7-2	TRBJ2-5	TRBD2	TGTGCCAGCAGCTTGGGACTAGCGGGAGGGGAGACCCAGTACTTC	CASSLGLAGGETQYF
-	TRBV29-1	TRBJ1-1	-	TGCAGCGTTTACCCAGGGCCCATGAACACTGAAGCTTTCTTT	CSVYPGPMNTEAFF
-	TRBV4-1	TRBJ2-6	-	TGCGCCAGCAGCCCATACAAGGCGCCGGGGACGGCCAACGTCCTGACTTTC	CASSPYKAPGTANVLTF
-	TRBV6-5	TRBJ1-4	TRBD1	TGTGCCAGCAGGGGTACAGGGGTCCCTAATGAAAAACTGTTTTTT	CASRGTGVPNEKLFF
-	TRBV25-1	TRBJ1-1	TRBD1	TGTGCCAGCAGTTATAACAGGGGAATAACTGAAGCTTTCTTT	CASSYNRGITEAFF
-	TRBV7-2	TRBJ1-1	TRBD1	TGTGCCAGCAGCTTAGTTTCGACAGGGGATGCTTTCTTT	CASSLVSTGDAFF
-	TRBV9	TRBJ2-5	-	TGTGCCAGCGGGGCAGGACAGATCCAAGAGACCCAGTACTTC	CASGAGQIQETQYF
-	TRBV21-1	TRBJ2-2	-	TGTGCCAGCAGCAAAAGGAGGCTAGCGGGAGACCCACGGGGCGGGGAGCTGTTTTTT	CASSKRRLAGDPRGGELFF
-	TRBV29-1	TRBJ2-1	TRBD2	TGCAGCGTTGAAGAGGCTAGCGGGGCATACAATGAGCAGTTCTTC	CSVEEASGAYNEQFF
-	TRBV5-1	TRBJ2-1	-	TGCGCCAGCAGCTTGGGTACAGGTGGTTACAATGAGCAGTTCTTC	CASSLGTGGYNEQFF
once	TRBV28	TRBJ1-3	-	TGTGCCAGCAGTTTACCTGGACGCCCCTCTGGAAACACCATATATTTT	CASSLPGRPSGNTIYF
-	TRBV10-3	TRBJ2-2	TRBD1	TGTGCCATCAGTGGGAGACAGGGGCCGGCCGGGGAGCTGTTTTTT	CAISGRQGPAGELFF
-	TRBV28	TRBJ1-1	TRBD1	TGTGCCAGCAGTCTACAGGGGGGCACTGAAGCTTTCTTT	CASSLQGGTEAFF
-	TRBV5-4	TRBJ2-3	TRBD1	TGTGCCAGCAGCGGGTTCGACAGGGCCCCAGATACGCAGTATTTT	CASSGFDRAPDTQYF